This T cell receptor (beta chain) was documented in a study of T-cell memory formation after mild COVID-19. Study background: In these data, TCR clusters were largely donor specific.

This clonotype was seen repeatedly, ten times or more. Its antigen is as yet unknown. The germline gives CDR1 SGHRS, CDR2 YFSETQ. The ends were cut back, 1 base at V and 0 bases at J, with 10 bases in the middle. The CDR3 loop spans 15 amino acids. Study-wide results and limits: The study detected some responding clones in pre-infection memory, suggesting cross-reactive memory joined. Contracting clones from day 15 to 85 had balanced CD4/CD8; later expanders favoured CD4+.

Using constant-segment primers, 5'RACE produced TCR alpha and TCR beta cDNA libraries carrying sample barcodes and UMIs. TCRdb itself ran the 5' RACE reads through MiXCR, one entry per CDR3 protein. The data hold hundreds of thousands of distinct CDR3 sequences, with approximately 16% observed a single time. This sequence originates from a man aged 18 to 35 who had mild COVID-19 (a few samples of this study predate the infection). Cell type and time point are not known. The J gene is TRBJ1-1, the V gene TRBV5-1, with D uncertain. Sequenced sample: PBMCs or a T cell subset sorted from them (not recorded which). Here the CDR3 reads CASSLTVTMNTEAFF. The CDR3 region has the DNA TGCGCCAGCAGCTTGACCGTCACGATGAACACTGAAGCTTTCTTT.